Presented here are 21 T cell receptor beta chains from one specimen sequenced in a study of neurological immune-mediated disorders. TCRdb reanalysed the 5' RACE reads using MiXCR and keeps one entry per CDR3 protein. The repertoire holds approximately 59,000 distinct CDR3 sequences, with about 5% as singletons. Material for sequencing was PBMCs. The receptor set was obtained from a human donor with multiple sclerosis. The donor label of this sample is uncertain.

This clonotype was seen many times. V is TRBV5-1 and J is TRBJ1-1, with D perhaps matching TRBD1 (6 bases). The CDR3 loop spans 13 amino acids. Deletions cut 3 bases from V and 1 base from J, with 7 bases between. CDR1 is SGHRS, CDR2 YFSETQ, per germline. CDR3 nucleotide sequence: TGCGCCAGCAGCTGGACAGCGAACACTGAAGCTTTCTTT. This translates into CASSWTANTEAFF.

This clonotype showed up many times. The V call is TRBV12-3 or TRBV12-4, the J call TRBJ1-5; D is perhaps TRBD1 (6 bases). The V end was cut by 4 bases, the J end by 2 bases, with 9 bases between. There are 14 residues in the CDR3. The CDR3 DNA is TGTGCCAGCAGTTCCCGGACAGGCAATCAGCCCCAGCATTTT. Its protein product is CASSSRTGNQPQHF.

This clonotype has ten or more counts. This rearrangement joins TRBV11-2 to TRBJ2-1; D might be TRBD1 (6 bases). Germline CDR1 SGHAT, CDR2 FQNNGV. Trimming removed 3 bases from V and 3 bases from J, with 9 bases in between. This CDR3 has 14 amino acids. As DNA, the CDR3 is TGTGCCAGCAGCTTCCCGGACAGCTACAATGAGCAGTTCTTC. Amino acid sequence: CASSFPDSYNEQFF.

This chain joins TRBV5-1 and TRBJ2-3; 7 bases fit TRBD2. The CDR3 sequence is 14 residues long. Unmatched junction bases numbered 3, after V lost 2 bases and J lost 3 bases. CDR1 SGHRS and CDR2 YFSETQ come from the germline V gene. The CDR3 protein is CASSFSGETDTQYF. CDR3 bases: TGCGCCAGCAGCTTCAGCGGGGAGACAGATACGCAGTATTTT.

This clonotype was counted many times. The V and J genes are TRBV20-1 and TRBJ1-1, with D possibly being TRBD1 (5 bases). The CDR3 has 12 amino acids. Germline loops: CDR1 DFQATT, CDR2 SNEGSKA (reference sequence). The V gene lost 1 base and the J gene lost 10 bases, with 13 bases spanning the gap. The chain's CDR3 is CSARVTEGRAFF. CDR3 sequence (DNA): TGCAGTGCTAGAGTAACAGAGGGGAGAGCTTTCTTT.

This clonotype was counted ten times or more. CDR3 residues: CASSLWDRENIQYF. CDR3 DNA sequence: TGTGCCAGCAGCTTATGGGACAGGGAAAACATTCAGTACTTC. This chain joins TRBV7-9 and TRBJ2-4; the match to TRBD1 covers 9 bases. The CDR3 consists of 14 residues. Unmatched junction bases numbered 1, after V lost 2 bases and J lost 5 bases. CDR1 is SEHNR and CDR2 is FQNEAQ in the germline V gene (reference sequence).

There are many counts of this clonotype. The chain joins TRBV5-1 to TRBJ2-2; the match to TRBD1 covers 7 bases. The CDR3 length is 17 residues. V shed 4 bases and J 0 bases; nucleotides not matched to a gene: 9. Germline-derived CDR1 and CDR2 are SGHRS and YFSETQ. CDR3 protein: CASSPGQLVPNTGELFF. The DNA for the CDR3 is TGCGCCAGCAGCCCGGGACAGCTAGTTCCGAACACCGGGGAGCTGTTTTTT.

This clonotype was observed many times. The chain combines TRBV7-6 with TRBJ1-1; TRBD1 is a possible D gene (6 bases). CDR1 is SGHVS and CDR2 is FNYEAQ in the germline V gene. V was trimmed by 2 bases and J by 3 bases, leaving 16 bases between them. The CDR3 sequence is 16 residues long. The CDR3 DNA sequence: TGTGCCAGCAGCTTATATCCAGGGGTGGGCGACACTGAAGCTTTCTTT. It is translated as CASSLYPGVGDTEAFF.

This clonotype ranks as medium-sized. This chain connects TRBV20-1 to TRBJ2-7; no clear D gene. From germline, CDR1 is DFQATT and CDR2 SNEGSKA (reference sequence). The V end was cut by 7 bases, the J end by 3 bases, with 13 bases between. There are 12 residues in the CDR3. CDR3 sequence (DNA): TGCAGTGTTCCGACTCCGGGCTACGAGCAGTACTTC. Its protein is CSVPTPGYEQYF.

As to this clonotype: It is unclear where the CDR3 begins or ends on the DNA, so no DNA is shown, and the CDR3 is as TCRdb lists it. This chain uses TRBV5-1 with TRBJ2-7; TRBD2, the table's D call, was not compared with the DNA. 24 amino acids form the CDR3, both terminal residues included. CDR1 is SGHRS and CDR2 is YFSETQ in the germline V gene. CDR3 amino acids: CASSFYICSARDTASLAGVDEQYF.

The chain combines TRBV20-1 with TRBJ1-1; unclear D gene. V was cut by 1 base and J by 4 bases, with 10 bases left in between. The germline V gene has CDR1 DFQATT and CDR2 SNEGSKA (reference sequence). This CDR3 contains 13 residues. The CDR3 here is CSARGLAGTEAFF. CDR3 DNA sequence: TGCAGTGCTAGAGGTCTGGCAGGCACTGAAGCTTTCTTT.

This clonotype showed up many times. J is TRBJ2-7 and V is TRBV20-1; D is perhaps TRBD2 (6 bases). This CDR3 comprises 12 residues. V was clipped by 4 bases and J by 3 bases, with 10 bases between them. From germline, CDR1 is DFQATT and CDR2 SNEGSKA (reference sequence). The CDR3, as DNA: TGCAGTGCTACGGGGGTAGACTACGAGCAGTACTTC. Translating it yields CSATGVDYEQYF.

This clonotype was counted ten times or more. The V call is TRBV7-2, the J call TRBJ2-1; D is perhaps TRBD1 or TRBD2 (5 bases each). The CDR3 consists of 15 residues. Per the germline V gene, CDR1 is SGHTA and CDR2 is FQGNSA. The ends were cut back, 1 base at V and 10 bases at J, with 17 bases in the middle. The CDR3 reads CASSLDTGTSREQFF. DNA of the CDR3: TGTGCCAGCAGCTTAGATACGGGGACCAGCAGGGAGCAGTTCTTC.

This clonotype was counted ten times or more. The DNA for the CDR3 is TGTGCCAGCAGCGTAGAACCGGGAAGGGGGGGGACTGAGCAGTTCTTC. Amino acids: CASSVEPGRGGTEQFF. The rearrangement links TRBV9 to TRBJ2-1; possibly TRBD2 for D (7 bases). Trimming shortened V by 0 bases and J by 9 bases, and 19 bases separated the two germline ends. This CDR3 contains 16 residues. Germline assignment: CDR1 SGDLS and CDR2 YYNGEE.

There are many counts of this clonotype. This chain connects TRBV25-1 to TRBJ1-6; D ambiguous. Looked up from germline, CDR1 is MGHDK and CDR2 is SYGVNS. The CDR3 consists of 13 residues. Trimming pared 4 bases from V and 2 bases from J, leaving 3 bases between. CDR3 nucleotide sequence: TGTGCCAGCAGTGGGACCTATAATTCACCCCTCCACTTT. Residues: CASSGTYNSPLHF.

This clonotype has a count of ten or more. The chain couples TRBV9 to TRBJ1-3, with 11 bases that match TRBD1. The trim removed 4 bases at V and 0 bases at J, leaving 6 bases unmatched. Germline V gene lookup returns CDR1 SGDLS and CDR2 YYNGEE. This CDR3 comprises 17 residues. CDR3 loop: CASSSSGTGGSGNTIYF. The CDR3 DNA sequence: TGTGCCAGCAGCTCTTCCGGGACAGGGGGCTCTGGAAACACCATATATTTT.

This clonotype has ten or more counts. The chain is built from TRBV5-1 and TRBJ2-3; 7 nucleotides agree with TRBD1. CDR3 length equals 13 residues. With V trimmed by 7 bases and J by 1 base, 3 bases remained unmatched. Germline V CDR1 and CDR2: SGHRS, YFSETQ. The DNA of the CDR3 is TGCGCCAGCTCAGGACAGGGCACAGATACGCAGTATTTT. As protein: CASSGQGTDTQYF.

This clonotype showed up many times. This chain joins TRBV20-1 and TRBJ1-1; no clear D gene. Germline CDR1 and CDR2: DFQATT and SNEGSKA (reference sequence). Trimming removed 4 bases at V and 2 bases at J, with 8 bases between. The CDR3 extends over 12 amino acids. The CDR3, as DNA: TGCAGTGCTAACTTACTAAACACTGAAGCTTTCTTT. Translated: CSANLLNTEAFF.

This clonotype was seen repeatedly, ten times or more. The V gene is TRBV5-4, the J gene TRBJ1-6; 9 nucleotides agree with TRBD1. The ends lost 1 base at V and 0 bases at J; junction bases unmatched: 8. This CDR3 has 19 residues. Germline assignment: CDR1 SGHNT and CDR2 YYREEE (reference sequence). CDR3 loop: CASSLTGGPLSSYNSPLHF. The CDR3 DNA is TGTGCCAGCAGCTTGACAGGGGGCCCCTTAAGCTCCTATAATTCACCCCTCCACTTT. Complete variable domain (other parts from reference TRBV5-4 and TRBJ1-6): ETGVTQSPTHLIKTRGQQVTLRCSSQSGHNTVSWYQQALGQGPQFIFQYYREEENGRGNFPPRFSGLQFPNYSSELNVNALELDDSALYLCASSLTGGPLSSYNSPLHFGNGTRLTVT.

This clonotype has at least ten counts. The rearrangement uses TRBV5-1 and TRBJ2-6; D unclear. V gave up 3 bases and J gave up 0 bases, with 10 bases separating them. This CDR3 has 16 residues. Germline loops: CDR1 SGHRS, CDR2 YFSETQ. CDR3 loop: CASSSGPSSGANVLTF. The CDR3 coding sequence is TGCGCCAGCAGCTCCGGACCGAGCTCTGGGGCCAACGTCCTGACTTTC.

At least ten counts were recorded for this clonotype. J is TRBJ2-6 and V is TRBV5-1; D is unclear. There are 17 residues in the CDR3. V was pared by 6 bases and J by 5 bases, with 21 bases between. Germline V CDR1 and CDR2: SGHRS, YFSETQ. In DNA form, the CDR3 reads TGCGCCAGCAAGTTAATGTCCTGGGAATTCTGGGCCAACGTCCTGACTTTC. Translation gives CASKLMSWEFWANVLTF.